This TCR beta chain was retrieved from a study of cytotoxic CD8 clonotypes in ibrutinib-treated CLL. In the study overall: Mean values per sample were roughly 250,000 productive templates and tens of thousands of productive rearrangements.

Study-wide findings and caveats: In comparison with age-matched healthy donors, baseline clonality was higher and tracked circulating CD8+ T-cell counts. Shared public clonotypes were rare, and on treatment they either got smaller or stayed the same.

For TCR beta libraries, approximately 2 micrograms of genomic DNA were obtained from cryopreserved PBMCs. Details on this clone: Its antigen is unknown.

Method: immunoSEQ multiplex PCR; TCRdb's copy keeps in-frame clones and lacks some. Of some 200,000 clones in the sample, around 70% were seen once. This TCR was recovered from a human donor with chronic lymphocytic leukemia. Specimen: PBMCs, collected after 24 months of ibrutinib treatment.

CDR3 nucleotide sequence: TGTGCCAGCAGTAGACTAGCGGGAGTGGGCAATGAGCAGTTCTTC. This encodes CASSRLAGVGNEQFF. V gene TRBV6-5 combines with J gene TRBJ2-1; 12 nucleotides line up with TRBD2. There are 15 residues in the CDR3. CDR1 MNHEY and CDR2 SVGAGI come from the germline V gene. Germline trimming cut 5 bases from V and 6 bases from J; bases unmatched to any gene: 5.